This T cell receptor (beta chain) was captured in a study of graft-versus-host responses after intestinal transplantation. Looking at the study overall: Recipients obtained multivisceral, liver-intestinal, or isolated intestinal transplants. Points from the study as a whole: GvH clones were found in recipient marrow; some appeared first in ileum or blood. The highest levels of circulating GvH clones went along with early declines in HvG clones after transplant.

Repertoires were generated with immunoSEQ multiplex PCR, while TCRdb's copy carries only in-frame clones and drops some. The data hold just over 20,000 clones, with 85% to 95% observed a single time. A remark on this clone: Its cognate antigen is unknown.

The sequence derives from a human patient who received an intestinal transplant, so some T cells may come from the graft donor. The material was PBMCs, obtained about 9 months after intestinal transplant.

This chain's CDR3 is CASRSGVTSTDTQYF. The CDR3 region has the DNA TGTGCCAGCAGGTCTGGAGTTACTAGCACAGATACGCAGTATTTT. The chain links TRBV7-6 to TRBJ2-3, with D unresolved. The ends were cut back, 6 bases at V and 0 bases at J, with 13 bases in the middle. CDR1 is SGHVS and CDR2 is FNYEAQ in the germline V gene. The CDR3 runs to 15 residues.